This T cell receptor beta chain derives from a study of radiotherapy plus CTLA-4 blockade in lung cancer. Study as a whole: Disease control was seen in 30% to 35% of patients, objective responses in 15% to 20%.

Chemo-refractory metastatic non-small-cell lung cancer patients were treated with focal radiation plus CTLA-4 blockade with ipilimumab. Germline CDR1 and CDR2: SNHLY and FYNNEI. The CDR3 has 16 amino acids. The J segment lost 4 bases and the V segment lost 6 bases, leaving 14 bases of the junction unmatched. Only a few counts were recorded for this clone. The antigen is not known. The protocol was immunoSEQ multiplex PCR, while the TCRdb copy is restricted to in-frame clones and leaves out a portion. Here the sample spans roughly 98,000 clones, 75% to 85% being singletons. Points from the study as a whole: Response, reportedly, was best predicted by interferon-beta along with early blood T cell clone dynamics. After treatment with radiotherapy plus ipilimumab, TCR clones that came from the tumor expanded in blood.

The starting material was peripheral blood, obtained from a patient treated with radiotherapy plus ipilimumab. The TCR originated in a human donor with non-small cell lung cancer who had a partial response to radiotherapy plus ipilimumab. This rearrangement joins TRBV2 to TRBJ2-5; 7 bases are a match to TRBD1. The CDR3 nucleotides read TGTGCCAGCAGGGGAAACAGGGGTGGGGGCGGAGAGACCCAGTACTTC. Translated: CASRGNRGGGGETQYF.